Listed below are T cell receptor beta chains from one sample, sequenced in a study of cytomegalovirus exposure and HLA in healthy donors. TCRdb's copy holds only in-frame clones and misses some; the assay was immunoSEQ multiplex PCR. The table records 95,000 to 150,000 clones, about 80% of them present only once. The specimen was PBMCs. The source of these receptors is a man between 60 and 75 years old in good health and CMV-seropositive. Each CDR3 is given with its conserved first and last residue. A D gene is named only where the DNA matches it firmly. Where a row states a size, it is once, few, many or the class of an expanded clone; other rows omit it.

d_gene	v_gene	j_gene	abundance	CDR3nt	CDR3aa
-	TRBV7-2	TRBJ2-3	-	TGTGCCAGCAGCTTAGTGAGGTCAGATACGCAGTATTTT	CASSLVRSDTQYF
-	TRBV6-1	TRBJ1-6	-	TGTGCCAGCAGGGGATGGGGGGCCTATAATTCACCCCTCCACTTT	CASRGWGAYNSPLHF
-	TRBV11-2	TRBJ1-2	-	TGTGCCAGCAGCCCGGGCGCGGAGCGGCGTGGCTACACCTTC	CASSPGAERRGYTF
TRBD2	TRBV7-7	TRBJ2-5	once	TGTGCTAGCAGCTTAGGAGCGGGAGGGCCTGGAGAGACCCAGTACTTC	CASSLGAGGPGETQYF
-	TRBV4-2	TRBJ1-4	-	TGTGCCAGCAGCCAAGCCGGAGGGGTGGGGGAAAAACTGTTTTTT	CASSQAGGVGEKLFF
-	TRBV19	TRBJ1-5	-	TGTGCCAGTACTAATTCCGGAGAGCCCCAGCATTTT	CASTNSGEPQHF
-	TRBV7-3	TRBJ1-2	-	TGTGCCAGCAGCTTAGGGGGGGCCGACGGCTACACCTTC	CASSLGGADGYTF
-	TRBV5-5	TRBJ1-1	-	TGTGCCAGCAGCTTGGTAGGTTGGGGGGGCACTGAAGCTTTCTTT	CASSLVGWGGTEAFF
-	TRBV28	TRBJ2-7	-	TGTGCCAGCAGTCCCACCAGCGGTCTAACCTACGAGCAGTACTTC	CASSPTSGLTYEQYF
TRBD1	TRBV5-1	TRBJ2-1	-	TGCGCCAGCAACCACAGGGGGGACTACAATGAGCAGTTCTTC	CASNHRGDYNEQFF
TRBD2	TRBV6-1	TRBJ2-5	-	TGTGCCAGCAGTGAAGCCCTCGGCGGGGGGGCCGCGGAGACCCAGTACTTC	CASSEALGGGAAETQYF
-	TRBV19	TRBJ1-1	-	TGTGCCAGTAGTTCCACTGGTGAAGCTTTCTTT	CASSSTGEAFF
TRBD2	TRBV29-1	TRBJ2-7	-	TGCAGCGTTGAATATGGAGGCGGGAGCTCCTACGAGCAGTACTTC	CSVEYGGGSSYEQYF
TRBD2	TRBV28	TRBJ2-2	-	TGTGCCAGCAGCCGCAGCGGGAGTAGCTCCGGGGAGCTGTTTTTT	CASSRSGSSSGELFF
TRBD2	TRBV4-2	TRBJ2-1	-	TGTGCCAGCACCCTTAGCGGGGCCAGCAATGAGCAGTTCTTC	CASTLSGASNEQFF
TRBD2	TRBV5-1	TRBJ2-7	once	TGCGCCAGCAGCGGGACTAGCTCCTACGAGCAGTACTTC	CASSGTSSYEQYF